This passage covers 7 T cell receptor beta chains from one sample sequenced in a study of beta chain features in type 1 diabetes. TCRB transcripts that were expressed got sequenced, as all of the isolated RNA had been reverse transcribed. Data came from immunoSEQ multiplex PCR; TCRdb stores just in-frame clones and leaves some out. The sample shows 430,000 or so clones, over 10% of them seen only once. The sequenced material came from naive CD4+ T cells from blood. These TCRs come from a woman between 18 and 30 years old in good health.

The gene calls are TRBV5-1 and TRBJ1-2; the D is unclear. Germline values: CDR1 SGHRS, CDR2 YFSETQ. Between the trimmed V and J ends, which lost 4 bases and 3 bases, there was a span of 16 bases. This CDR3 is 15 amino acids long. CDR3 loop: CASSPHPGMDYGYTF. CDR3 DNA: TGCGCCAGCAGCCCCCATCCGGGAATGGACTATGGCTACACCTTC.

This clone was seen only a few times. J is TRBJ2-4 and V is TRBV7-3; 9 positions match TRBD1. Germline V CDR1 and CDR2: SGHTA, FQGTGA. Trimming cost V 4 bases and J 6 bases; bases outside gene matches: 16. The CDR3 has 18 amino acids. The DNA for the CDR3 is TGTGCCAGCAGCTATGGGACAGGGAGAGCAACTGGGGGAAACATTCAGTACTTC. Amino acid sequence: CASSYGTGRATGGNIQYF.

The chain carries TRBV4-3 and TRBJ2-1, with 10 positions matching TRBD1. Losses at the gene ends were 4 bases for V and 8 bases for J; bases not matched to a gene: 11. This CDR3 region has 16 residues. Germline assignment: CDR1 LGHNA and CDR2 YSLEER. The CDR3 DNA sequence: TGCGCCAGCAGCCCCTATCGGGACAGGGGCCCCTATGAGCAGTTCTTC. Its protein product is CASSPYRDRGPYEQFF.

The rearrangement links TRBV30 to TRBJ1-1; a possible D gene is TRBD1 (6 bases). V was trimmed by 0 bases and J by 4 bases, leaving 12 bases between them. Germline CDR1 is GTSNPN and CDR2 is SVGIG (reference sequence). CDR3 length equals 14 residues. CDR3 loop: CAWSVTGSGTEAFF. The CDR3 region has the DNA TGTGCCTGGAGTGTAACAGGGTCCGGCACTGAAGCTTTCTTT.

This clone was seen a few times. V usage is TRBV7-9 and J usage is TRBJ1-5, with no clear D. Germline values: CDR1 SEHNR, CDR2 FQNEAQ (reference sequence). Deletions cut 4 bases from V and 6 bases from J, with 10 bases between. There are 13 residues in the CDR3. The CDR3 loop is CASSSAGGQPQHF. In nucleotides, the CDR3 is TGTGCCAGCAGCTCAGCCGGAGGTCAGCCCCAGCATTTT. Together with reference TRBV7-9 and TRBJ1-5, the CDR3 gives the full variable domain: DTGVSQNPRHKITKRGQNVTFRCDPISEHNRLYWYRQTLGQGPEFLTYFQNEAQLEKSRLLSDRFSAERPKGSFSTLEIQRTEQGDSAMYLCASSSAGGQPQHFGDGTRLSIL.

The chain is built from TRBV4-2 and TRBJ1-1; D call uncertain. This CDR3 contains 13 residues. CDR1 and CDR2 from the germline V gene are LGHNA and YNFKEQ. V lost 0 bases to trimming and J lost 10 bases, with 12 bases between them. CDR3 residues: CASSQEGQSGAFF. The DNA of the CDR3 is TGTGCCAGCAGCCAAGAAGGGCAGTCGGGAGCTTTCTTT.

V usage is TRBV6-6 and J usage is TRBJ1-1; a weak D match, TRBD1 (5 bases). The germline V gene encodes CDR1 MNHNY and CDR2 SVGAGI (reference sequence). CDR3 length equals 14 residues. Trimming took 5 bases from V and 1 from J, leaving 11 bases between them. CDR3 DNA: TGTGCCAGCAGTCCCAGGGTTGGGAACACTGAAGCTTTCTTT. Protein: CASSPRVGNTEAFF.